This T cell receptor (beta chain) stems from a study of blood T cells in healthy people across ages. For the second PCR, which ran for about 6 to 11 cycles, a sample-barcoded 5' primer and a J-beta primer mix were used. TCRdb itself ran the 5' RACE reads through MiXCR, one entry per CDR3 protein. This sample yields about 690,000 distinct CDR3 sequences, of which around 38% are seen a single time; 25% to 35% belongs to the top ten. Of note for this clonotype: As yet, its antigen is unknown.

The germline gives CDR1 SEHNR, CDR2 FQNEAQ (reference sequence). V shed 7 bases and J 6 bases; nucleotides not matched to a gene: 4. The CDR3 has 12 amino acids. Staff drew roughly 10 milliliters of peripheral blood from each donor. Study-wide findings and caveats: Per million T cells, TCR beta diversity dropped about linearly as age rose.

This TCR derives from a man of 80 years or more in good health. This chain joins TRBV7-9 and TRBJ1-2, with 8 positions matching TRBD1. The sample consisted of blood. The CDR3 DNA reads as TGTGCCAGCACACAGGGGGGGGATGGCTACACCTTC. Translated, it gives CASTQGGDGYTF.